Listed here is a single T cell receptor beta chain. What it binds is not known. V was shortened by 8 bases and J by 2 bases, with 13 bases between the two germline ends. This CDR3 spans 15 amino acids. Germline V CDR1 and CDR2: SNHLY, FYNNEI. This entry is derived from a study of T cell repertoires in cytomegalovirus infection. Study as a whole: Public TCR beta signatures were indicative of both CMV infection and a matching HLA type.

General study findings and limits: CMV carriers with the relevant HLA were identified by cumulative public TCR beta family frequency. Within the response measured ex vivo, HLA-C-restricted CMV-specific TCR beta clonotypes were dominant.

TCRdb reanalysed the reads using MiXCR and keeps one entry per CDR3 protein. Seen here are about 150,000 distinct CDR3 sequences, roughly 32% observed once, and the top ten hold roughly 47%. The sequencing used CD8+ T cells from cultured PBMCs, collected from culture after CMV antigen stimulation. J is TRBJ1-6 and V is TRBV2, with D hard to call. This clonotype originated in a human donor in good health (CMV status not recorded). Some clones in this sample may be carry-over from other donors' samples. This chain's CDR3 is CASLPPSPYNSPLHF. CDR3 nucleotide sequence: TGTGCCAGCCTACCTCCATCTCCCTATAATTCACCCCTCCACTTT.